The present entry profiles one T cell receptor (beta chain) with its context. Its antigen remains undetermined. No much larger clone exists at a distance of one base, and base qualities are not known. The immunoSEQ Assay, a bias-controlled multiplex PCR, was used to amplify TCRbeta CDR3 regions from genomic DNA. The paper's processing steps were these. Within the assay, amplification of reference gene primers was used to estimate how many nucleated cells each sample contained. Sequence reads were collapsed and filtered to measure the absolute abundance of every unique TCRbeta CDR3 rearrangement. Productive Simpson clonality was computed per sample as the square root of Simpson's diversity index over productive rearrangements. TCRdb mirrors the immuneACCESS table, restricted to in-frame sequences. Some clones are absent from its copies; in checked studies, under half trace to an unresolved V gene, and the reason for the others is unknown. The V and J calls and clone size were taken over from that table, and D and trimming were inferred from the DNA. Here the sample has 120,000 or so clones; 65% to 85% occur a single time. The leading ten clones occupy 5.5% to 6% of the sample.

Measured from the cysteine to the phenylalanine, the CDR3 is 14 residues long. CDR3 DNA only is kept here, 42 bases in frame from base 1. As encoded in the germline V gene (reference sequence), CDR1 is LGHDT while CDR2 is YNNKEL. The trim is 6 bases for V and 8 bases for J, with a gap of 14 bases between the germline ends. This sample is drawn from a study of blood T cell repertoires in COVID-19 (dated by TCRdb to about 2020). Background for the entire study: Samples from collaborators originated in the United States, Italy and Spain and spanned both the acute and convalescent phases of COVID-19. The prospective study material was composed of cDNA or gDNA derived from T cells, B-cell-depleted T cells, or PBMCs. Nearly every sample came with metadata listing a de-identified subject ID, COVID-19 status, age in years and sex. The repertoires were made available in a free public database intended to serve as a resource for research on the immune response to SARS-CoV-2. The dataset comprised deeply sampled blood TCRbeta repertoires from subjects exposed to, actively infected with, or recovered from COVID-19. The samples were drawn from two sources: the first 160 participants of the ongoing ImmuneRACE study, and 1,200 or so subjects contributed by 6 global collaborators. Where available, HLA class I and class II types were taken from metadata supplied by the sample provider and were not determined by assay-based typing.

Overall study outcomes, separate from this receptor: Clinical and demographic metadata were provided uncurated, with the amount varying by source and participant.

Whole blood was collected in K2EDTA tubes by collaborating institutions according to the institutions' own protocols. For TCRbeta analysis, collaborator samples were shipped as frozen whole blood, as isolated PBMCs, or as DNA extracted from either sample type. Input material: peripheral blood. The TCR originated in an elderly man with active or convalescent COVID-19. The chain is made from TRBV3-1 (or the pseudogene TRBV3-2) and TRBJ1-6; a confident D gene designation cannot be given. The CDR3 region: CASRQTDSDSPLHF. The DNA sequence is TGTGCCAGCAGACAGACGGACTCGGATTCACCCCTCCACTTT.